The clone carrying this TCR beta chain was recorded once. Its antigen is currently unknown. The CDR3 length is 19 residues. V shed 4 bases and J 3 bases; nucleotides not matched to a gene: 17. The germline V gene encodes CDR1 LNHDA and CDR2 SQIVND (reference sequence). Investigators treated the graft tissue so that it released intraepithelial and lamina propria lymphocytes. Produced via immunoSEQ multiplex PCR; TCRdb's table is partial and in-frame only. The profile shows roughly 27,000 clones, over 60% of them singletons. These data are taken from a study of graft-versus-host responses after intestinal transplantation. Background on the study: Recipients underwent multivisceral, liver-intestinal, or isolated intestinal transplants. Recipients were all induced with anti-thymocyte globulin, then given tacrolimus and steroids for around three years.

Study-wide findings and caveats: Graft-donor T cell macrochimerism in patients accompanied high graft-versus-host to host-versus-graft clonal ratios in allografts. Analysis identified GvH clones in recipient marrow, with some appearing first in ileum or blood.

The sequences come from ileum tissue, collected 98 days after intestinal transplantation. The TCR originated in a human patient who received an intestinal transplant, so some T cells may come from the graft donor. The chain couples TRBV19 to TRBJ1-5; 8 nucleotides line up with TRBD1. The CDR3, as DNA: TGTGCCAGTAGTACGCGACTGAATCGCGGGACAGGCTACAATCAGCCCCAGCATTTT. Translation: CASSTRLNRGTGYNQPQHF.